This T cell receptor beta chain was obtained from a study of CD8+ T cells in alopecia areata. Study-wide results and caveats: Lesional tissue from the scalp (especially in alopecia totalis/universalis) showed higher clonality than normal scalp.

Points on this clone: Its antigen is still unknown.

As the sequencing template, cDNA was produced by extracting RNA and reverse transcribing it. Here immunoSEQ multiplex PCR was the method, and the copy in TCRdb shows in-frame clones only, minus some. This sample has 150,000 to 200,000 clones, with about 71% found just once. Noted treatment: oral pan-JAK inhibitor, 5-10 mg twice daily. The investigators collected lesional scalp punch biopsies and peripheral blood from alopecia areata patients. Per germline, CDR1 SGDLS and CDR2 YYNGEE. This CDR3 is built from 15 residues. Between the trimmed V and J ends, which lost 0 bases and 2 bases, there was a span of 9 bases.

The V gene is TRBV9, the J gene TRBJ2-1; D gene unclear. The sample here was CD4+ T cells sorted from blood, taken at week 4, from a patient treated with tofacitinib. This sequence was found in a human donor with alopecia areata. CDR3 amino acids: CASSVGGSTYNEQFF. DNA for the CDR3: TGTGCCAGCAGCGTAGGAGGAAGTACCTACAATGAGCAGTTCTTC. The whole variable domain, filled in from reference TRBV9 and TRBJ2-1, reads DSGVTQTPKHLITATGQRVTLRCSPRSGDLSVYWYQQSLDQGLQFLIQYYNGEERAKGNILERFSAQQFPDLHSELNLSSLELGDSALYFCASSVGGSTYNEQFFGPGTRLTVL.